One TCR beta chain is described in this entry. These data belong to a study of tissue T cells after allogeneic stem cell transplantation. Study details: Samples with visible lymphocytes on H&E were prioritized for sequencing.

Germline lookup yields CDR1 LGHDT and CDR2 YNNKEL (reference sequence). The CDR3 is 14 amino acids. The V gene end was trimmed by 10 bases and the J gene end by 3 bases; junction bases not matched to a gene: 6. Measured with immunoSEQ multiplex PCR; TCRdb has only the in-frame clones, and not every one. The table records about 730 clones, roughly two thirds of them present only once. This receptor was obtained from a male patient aged 60 or older with steroid-refractory graft-versus-host disease after an allogeneic stem cell transplant. The T cells may partly be graft donor cells. The chain couples TRBV3-1 (or the pseudogene TRBV3-2) to TRBJ2-7, with 13 bases identical to TRBD2. Sequenced here: liver tissue, sampled at autopsy. CDR3 loop: CANRRTSGGYEQYF. The CDR3 DNA reads TGTGCCAACCGGCGGACTAGCGGGGGCTACGAGCAGTACTTC.